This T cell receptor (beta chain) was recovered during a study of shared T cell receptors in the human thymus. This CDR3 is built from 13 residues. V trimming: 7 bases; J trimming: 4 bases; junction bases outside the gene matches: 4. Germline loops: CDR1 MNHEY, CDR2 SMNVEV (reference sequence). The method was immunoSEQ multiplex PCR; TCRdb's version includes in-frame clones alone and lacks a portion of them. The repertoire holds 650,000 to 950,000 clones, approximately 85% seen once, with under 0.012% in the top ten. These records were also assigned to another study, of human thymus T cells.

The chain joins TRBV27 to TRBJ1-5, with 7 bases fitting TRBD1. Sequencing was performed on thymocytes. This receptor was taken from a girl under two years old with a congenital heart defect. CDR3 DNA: TGTGCCAGCAAGGGGGCAGTGAATCAGCCCCAGCATTTT. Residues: CASKGAVNQPQHF.